A single sample is the source of the 8 T cell receptor beta chains below, sequenced in a study of regulatory T cells in long-lasting Graves disease. The time point here: persistent/refractory GD, antithyroid drugs over 5 years with positive TRAb. Generation of the TCR library employed RNA extracted from PBMCs. To make TCR beta libraries, researchers used iRepertoire HTBI primers and Arm-PCR of CDR3 regions. TCRdb ran MiXCR on the multiplex PCR reads and lists one entry per CDR3 protein. Altogether a few hundred thousand distinct CDR3 sequences are present, roughly a fifth being singletons, with the ten largest covering 7.1%. Sequencing was performed on peripheral blood mononuclear cells (PBMCs), taken when the disease was refractory, from a patient treated with antithyroid drugs. Source of these receptors: a female donor with Graves disease.

This clonotype has at least ten counts. The V gene is TRBV28, the J gene TRBJ2-5, with 7 bases matching TRBD1. Germline V CDR1 and CDR2: MDHEN, SYDVKM. This CDR3 is 15 amino acids long. With 5 bases clipped from V and 4 bases from J, the junction kept 10 bases outside the gene matches. CDR3 residues: CASSPDRTEGETQYF. The DNA of the CDR3 is TGTGCCAGCAGTCCGGACAGGACTGAGGGAGAGACCCAGTACTTC.

This clonotype was detected ten times or more. The V call is TRBV30, the J call TRBJ1-6, with D uncertain. CDR1 GTSNPN and CDR2 SVGIG come from the germline V gene (reference sequence). The CDR3 is made up of 13 amino acids. Trimming shortened V by 4 bases and J by 12 bases, and 16 bases separated the two germline ends. CDR3 in DNA: TGTGCCTGGACGTACACCCTGGCCGAACCCCTCCACTTT. Residues: CAWTYTLAEPLHF.

There are a few counts of this clonotype. The chain is built from TRBV7-3 and TRBJ2-7, with D possibly being TRBD1 (6 bases). Per germline, CDR1 SGHTA and CDR2 FQGTGA. This CDR3 region has 15 residues. The ends were cut back, 3 bases at V and 5 bases at J, with 17 bases in the middle. The CDR3 region is CASSLGASPANEQYF. In nucleotides, the CDR3 is TGTGCCAGCAGCTTGGGGGCCTCCCCTGCCAACGAGCAGTACTTC.

This clonotype was recorded many times. The genes are TRBV9 and TRBJ2-7; 9 bases align to TRBD1. The CDR3 has 14 amino acids. Germline CDR1 and CDR2: SGDLS and YYNGEE. Germline trimming cut 0 bases from V and 3 bases from J; bases unmatched to any gene: 1. This chain's CDR3 is CASSVETGGYEQYF. The CDR3 DNA follows: TGTGCCAGCAGCGTAGAGACAGGGGGCTACGAGCAGTACTTC.

This clonotype was detected a few times. The V and J genes are TRBV11-2 and TRBJ2-3; D perhaps matches TRBD2 (5 bases). CDR1 and CDR2 from the germline V gene are SGHAT and FQNNGV. V dropped 2 bases and J dropped 0 bases, with 9 bases sitting between them. The CDR3 contains 15 residues. CDR3 protein: CASSLNSGSTDTQYF. CDR3 DNA: TGTGCCAGCAGCTTAAACAGCGGAAGCACAGATACGCAGTATTTT.

This clonotype was picked up many times. The V gene is TRBV27, the J gene TRBJ2-7; no clear D. The CDR3 contains 13 residues. CDR1 is MNHEY and CDR2 is SMNVEV in the germline V gene (reference sequence). Trimming shortened V by 0 bases and J by 5 bases, and 8 bases separated the two germline ends. CDR3 amino acids: CASSLSQMDEQYF. The CDR3 coding sequence is TGTGCCAGCAGTTTATCACAGATGGACGAGCAGTACTTC.

Of note for this clonotype: One junction end disagrees with the germline gene, perhaps due to a read error. The J gene is TRBJ1-2, the V gene TRBV24-1; D ambiguous. CDR1 and CDR2 from the germline V gene are KGHDR and SFDVKD. The CDR3 contains 13 residues. In nucleotides, the CDR3 is TGTGCCACCAGTGATTTGGTCGACTATGACTACACCTTC. This gives the protein CATSDLVDYDYTF.

Details on this clonotype: One end of the junction fails to match germline, which may point to a read error. The V gene is TRBV11-1, the J gene TRBJ2-7, with D possibly TRBD1 on 6 matching bases. The germline V gene encodes CDR1 SGHAT and CDR2 FQDESV (reference sequence). This CDR3 region has 13 residues. The CDR3, as DNA: TGTGCCAGCAGCCGTGACAGGTCCTACGAGCAGTGCTTC. As protein: CASSRDRSYEQCF.